This entry lists 28 T cell receptor beta chains sequenced from one sample in a study of T cell repertoires in ileal Crohn's disease. The table came from immunoSEQ multiplex PCR; TCRdb's copy has only in-frame clones and leaves some out. The sample carries 2,600 or so clones, just under 80% recorded once. The sample's time point: neoterminal ileum biopsy at postoperative endoscopy, about 6 months after surgery. The source material was ileal tissue. The receptors stem from an adult with Crohn's disease.

This clone was recorded once. Other DNA sequences in this specimen translate into the identical CDR3. The CDR3 sequence: CASSDRDRDPYEQYF. DNA for the CDR3: TGTGCCAGTAGCGATAGGGACAGGGACCCCTACGAGCAGTACTTC. V is TRBV11-3 and J is TRBJ2-7; 9 bases map to TRBD1. V was pared by 9 bases and J by 2 bases, with 11 bases of the junction left unmatched. Germline V gene sequence: CDR1 SGHNT, CDR2 YENEEA. CDR3 length equals 15 residues. Variable domain in full (rest from reference TRBV11-3 and TRBJ2-7): EAGVVQSPRYKIIEKKQPVAFWCNPISGHNTLYWYLQNLGQGPELLIRYENEEAVDDSQLPKDRFSAERLKGVDSTLKIQPAELGDSAVYLCASSDRDRDPYEQYFGPGTRLTVT.

V is TRBV25-1 and J is TRBJ2-1; D unresolved. Germline CDR1 MGHDK, CDR2 SYGVNS. V lost 7 bases to trimming and J lost 6 bases, with 16 bases between them. The CDR3 loop spans 14 amino acids. DNA for the CDR3: TGTGCCAGCACGCCCGAGGAACCCCTCAATGAGCAGTTCTTC. Protein product: CASTPEEPLNEQFF.

V usage is TRBV5-6 and J usage is TRBJ1-1; D perhaps matches TRBD1 (5 bases). Germline V lookup: CDR1 SGHDT, CDR2 YYEEEE. Trimming cost V 2 bases and J 1 base, with 12 bases left between them. CDR3 length: 15 amino acids. CDR3 coding DNA: TGTGCCAGCAGCTTACCGCAGGGAGGGAACACTGAAGCTTTCTTT. It yields the protein CASSLPQGGNTEAFF.

This clone appeared a few times. V and J are TRBV10-3 and TRBJ2-3, with TRBD2 matching 9 bases. The V and J ends lost 6 bases and 5 bases, in that order; junction bases with no gene match: 9. The CDR3 extends over 15 amino acids. In germline, CDR1 is ENHRY, CDR2 SYGVKD. CDR3 amino acids: CAISSSGREGDTQYF. CDR3 coding DNA: TGTGCCATCAGCTCCTCGGGGCGGGAGGGAGATACGCAGTATTTT.

Worth noting for this clone: The same CDR3 can be traced to other DNA sequences in this sample. The chain joins TRBV7-9 to TRBJ1-1; D remains unclear. The CDR3 sequence is 13 residues long. Trimming cost V 3 bases and J 3 bases, with 8 bases left between them. Germline V gives CDR1 SEHNR, CDR2 FQNEAQ (reference sequence). DNA of the CDR3: TGTGCCAGCAGCTTGGCTGGAGACACTGAAGCTTTCTTT. Encoded protein: CASSLAGDTEAFF.

This rearrangement joins TRBV27 to TRBJ1-1; D may be TRBD1 (6 bases). The germline V gene has CDR1 MNHEY and CDR2 SMNVEV (reference sequence). V was clipped by 7 bases and J by 4 bases, with 16 bases between them. The CDR3 is 14 amino acids. The CDR3 is CASIPTGFRTEAFF. The CDR3 nucleotides are TGTGCCAGCATCCCAACAGGGTTTCGCACTGAAGCTTTCTTT.

This clone was detected once. This rearrangement joins TRBV4-2 to TRBJ2-1; tentative D call: TRBD2 (5 bases). V was shortened by 0 bases and J by 2 bases, with 11 bases between the two germline ends. Germline V gives CDR1 LGHNA, CDR2 YNFKEQ. CDR3 size: 16 residues. CDR3: CASSQDSSVPYNEQFF. Here the CDR3 DNA reads TGTGCCAGCAGCCAAGACAGTAGCGTACCCTACAATGAGCAGTTCTTC.

The V and J genes are TRBV7-9 and TRBJ2-7, with D tentatively TRBD2 (6 bases). V lost 10 bases and J lost 0, with 10 bases in between. Germline lookup yields CDR1 SEHNR and CDR2 FQNEAQ (reference sequence). This CDR3 comprises 12 residues. The DNA for the CDR3 is TGTGCCACCGGCGGGGACTCCTACGAGCAGTACTTC. Its translation is CATGGDSYEQYF.

The chain recombines TRBV19 with TRBJ1-1; tentatively, D is TRBD1 (5 bases). In germline, CDR1 is LNHDA, CDR2 SQIVND (reference sequence). Deletions cut 1 base from V and 5 bases from J, with 17 bases between. The CDR3 is made up of 16 amino acids. The CDR3 sequence is CASSIGPVRGGTEAFF. CDR3 sequence (DNA): TGTGCCAGTAGTATAGGCCCTGTAAGGGGAGGAACTGAAGCTTTCTTT.

The rearrangement uses TRBV7-9 and TRBJ1-1; 10 bases align to TRBD1. Trimming cost V 5 bases and J 7 bases; bases outside gene matches: 4. In germline, CDR1 is SEHNR, CDR2 FQNEAQ (reference sequence). The CDR3 covers 13 residues. The CDR3 loop is CASSIRDRGEAFF. DNA for the CDR3: TGTGCCAGCAGCATCCGGGACAGGGGTGAAGCTTTCTTT.

This chain joins TRBV11-2 and TRBJ2-4, with D possibly matching TRBD1 (5 bases). CDR3 length: 15 residues. With 5 bases removed from V and 2 bases from J, the gap between germline ends came to 13 bases. Germline CDR1 and CDR2: SGHAT and FQNNGV. The CDR3 bases are TGTGCCAGCAGCCCGCTCACAGGCCCCAAAAACATTCAGTACTTC. Residues: CASSPLTGPKNIQYF.

The chain joins TRBV6-1 to TRBJ1-5; a weak D match, TRBD1 (6 bases). This CDR3 has 15 amino acids. V lost 4 bases, J lost 6 bases, and 16 bases lay in between. Germline-derived CDR1 and CDR2 are MNHNS and SASEGT. The CDR3 DNA reads TGTGCCAGCAGTGGGGGCAGGGGATCAGGTCAGCCCCAGCATTTT. As protein: CASSGGRGSGQPQHF.

The chain has TRBV9 and TRBJ2-7, with 8 bases matching TRBD2. Trimming at V came to 3 bases and at J to 6 bases, leaving 8 bases not matched to a gene. The germline CDR1 and CDR2 sequences are SGDLS and YYNGEE. CDR3 length: 14 residues. Written as DNA, the CDR3 is TGTGCCAGCAGCGCAAGACTAGCGAACAGCGAGCAGTACTTC. This encodes CASSARLANSEQYF.

The rearrangement uses TRBV28 and TRBJ2-7; 10 bases align to TRBD2. The CDR3 runs 14 residues. Trimming removed 5 bases from V and 6 bases from J; junction bases left unmatched: 7. Germline V lookup: CDR1 MDHEN, CDR2 SYDVKM. This CDR3 is CASSLRTSGGEQYF. In nucleotides, the CDR3 is TGTGCCAGCAGTCTGCGGACTAGCGGAGGCGAGCAGTACTTC.

The chain recombines TRBV2 with TRBJ1-4; 8 positions agree with TRBD1. In germline, CDR1 is SNHLY, CDR2 FYNNEI. The junction had 10 bases not matched to a gene; V was cut back by 2 bases and J by 8 bases. This CDR3 has 16 residues. CDR3 DNA: TGTGCCAGCAGTGAAAGGGCAGGGGGCGATGGGGAAAAACTGTTTTTT. This codes for CASSERAGGDGEKLFF.

The chain has TRBV30 and TRBJ2-2; 8 positions agree with TRBD1. With V trimmed by 3 bases and J by 7 bases, 7 bases remained unmatched. Germline V lookup: CDR1 GTSNPN, CDR2 SVGIG (reference sequence). The CDR3 totals 14 residues. The CDR3 is CAWRNQGASGELFF. CDR3 DNA: TGTGCCTGGAGGAACCAGGGGGCTAGCGGGGAGCTGTTTTTT.

The V and J genes are TRBV10-3 and TRBJ2-5; D call uncertain. Germline CDR1 reads ENHRY; CDR2 reads SYGVKD. Trimming took off 7 bases at V and 5 bases at J, with 11 bases between the two ends. The CDR3 extends over 12 amino acids. CDR3 DNA sequence: TGTGCCATCAAGGCGGAACGGGAGACCCAGTACTTC. It encodes CAIKAERETQYF.

The chain links TRBV14 to TRBJ2-7, with D possibly being TRBD1 (5 bases). The CDR3 consists of 15 residues. Trimming took off 4 bases at V and 4 bases at J, with 17 bases between the two ends. CDR1 is SGHDN, CDR2 FVKESK, per germline. The CDR3 reads CASSPIGRVGYEQYF. In DNA, the CDR3 is TGTGCCAGCAGCCCGATCGGCAGGGTAGGGTACGAGCAGTACTTC.

This chain's CDR3 is CASSPAGGDTQYF. DNA for the CDR3: TGTGCCAGTAGTCCCGCGGGGGGAGATACGCAGTATTTT. This chain joins TRBV19 and TRBJ2-3; 8 bases match TRBD2. The J segment lost 5 bases and the V segment lost 5 bases, leaving 3 bases of the junction unmatched. CDR1 and CDR2 (germline): LNHDA, SQIVND (reference sequence). This CDR3 comprises 13 residues.

Turning to this clone: One end of the junction fails to match germline, which may point to a read error. In the same sample, other DNA sequences code for this CDR3. The chain combines TRBV4-1 with TRBJ2-5, with D perhaps TRBD2 (7 bases). The CDR3 is made up of 17 amino acids. CDR1 and CDR2 (germline): MGHRA, YSYEKL. The chain's CDR3 is CASSQDHGGRGKETQYF. The CDR3 DNA reads TGCGCCAGCAGCCAAGATCACGGAGGGAGGGGGAAAGAAACCCAGTACTTC.

The V gene is TRBV29-1, the J gene TRBJ2-2, with D unresolved. This CDR3 is built from 12 residues. The germline V gene encodes CDR1 SQVTM and CDR2 ANQGSEA. V lost 3 bases to trimming and J lost 2 bases, with 4 bases between them. The chain's CDR3 is CSVDFNTGELFF. The CDR3 DNA sequence: TGCAGCGTTGACTTTAACACCGGGGAGCTGTTTTTT.

The CDR3 DNA reads as TGTGCCAGCAGTTGGGGGGACTCCTCCTACGAGCAGTACTTC. It translates to CASSWGDSSYEQYF. The rearrangement links TRBV6-1 to TRBJ2-7; tentatively, D is TRBD2 (6 bases). The CDR3 is made up of 14 amino acids. The V end was cut by 5 bases, the J end by 0 bases, with 11 bases between. Germline CDR1 is MNHNS and CDR2 is SASEGT.

This chain uses TRBV7-9 with TRBJ2-7; 8 bases map to TRBD1. Germline lookup yields CDR1 SEHNR and CDR2 FQNEAQ (reference sequence). The CDR3 length is 14 residues. The V and J ends lost 1 base and 2 bases, in that order; junction bases with no gene match: 1. The DNA of the CDR3 is TGTGCCAGCAGCTTAGGGACAGGGACCTACGAGCAGTACTTC. Protein: CASSLGTGTYEQYF.

The chain carries TRBV29-1 and TRBJ2-2, with TRBD2 identical over 13 bases. Germline CDR1 reads SQVTM; CDR2 reads ANQGSEA. This CDR3 is 14 amino acids long. V trimming: 7 bases; J trimming: 8 bases; junction bases outside the gene matches: 7. CDR3 DNA sequence: TGCAGCGCCGGAGGACTAGCGGGAGCTGGGGAGCTGTTTTTT. Translated, it gives CSAGGLAGAGELFF.

This clone has just one count. V is TRBV4-2 and J is TRBJ2-2; D perhaps matches TRBD1 (6 bases). The CDR3 has 17 residues. The V end was cut by 6 bases, the J end by 6 bases, with 23 bases between. From germline, CDR1 is LGHNA and CDR2 YNFKEQ. CDR3 in amino acids: CASSYWTANDNAGELFF. The CDR3 nucleotides read TGTGCCAGCAGTTACTGGACAGCGAACGATAACGCCGGGGAGCTGTTTTTT.

This chain connects TRBV29-1 to TRBJ1-1, with 8 nucleotides matching TRBD1. This CDR3 spans 13 amino acids. Germline V gene lookup returns CDR1 SQVTM and CDR2 ANQGSEA. Trimming at V came to 6 bases and at J to 4 bases, leaving 7 bases not matched to a gene. The CDR3 is CSVSDRVGTEAFF. The CDR3, as DNA: TGCAGCGTCTCGGACAGGGTTGGCACTGAAGCTTTCTTT.

This chain links TRBV7-2 with TRBJ2-7, with 8 nucleotides matching TRBD1. Germline V CDR1 and CDR2: SGHTA, FQGNSA. The ends lost 4 bases at V and 4 bases at J; junction bases unmatched: 6. The CDR3 consists of 14 residues. The DNA of the CDR3 is TGTGCCAGCAGCTCGCCCGGGACAGGTTACGAGCAGTACTTC. Translation gives CASSSPGTGYEQYF.

This chain uses TRBV12-5 with TRBJ1-1, with TRBD1 as a possible D gene (5 bases). The ends were cut back, 1 base at V and 3 bases at J, with 15 bases in the middle. There are 16 residues in the CDR3. Germline CDR1 is LGHNT and CDR2 is FRNRAP. CDR3 coding DNA: TGTGCTAGTGGTTTGGCCCGACAGTTAAAGGACACTGAAGCTTTCTTT. Translating it yields CASGLARQLKDTEAFF.